This TCR beta chain was sequenced for a study of cytomegalovirus exposure and HLA in healthy donors (dated by TCRdb to the late 2010s). In terms of the full investigation: The roughly 670 repertoires of the first cohort and the 110 or so validation repertoires were produced on the same platform, according to a later analysis. The study aimed to test whether cataloging public T cell receptors could reveal signatures of past pathogen exposure. Along with the roughly 610-subject first cohort, a separate validation cohort of some 130 different subjects was used. The study combined high-throughput TCR immunosequencing, statistical association of individual TCRs with disease status, and machine learning to predict cytomegalovirus infection status.

V and J are trimmed by 3 bases and 5 bases, and the gene matches miss 9 bases of the junction. Via the germline V gene, CDR1 is MDHEN and CDR2 SYDVKM. The CDR3 goes from the cysteine to the phenylalanine over 15 residues. The DNA shown is the 45-base CDR3, in frame from base 1. Libraries were made using the immunoSEQ multiplex PCR assay. The study's own analysis went as follows. A statistical classification framework was built to diagnose cytomegalovirus status from the catalog of TCR beta chain sequences. In its TCRdb copy, this immuneACCESS table keeps in-frame sequences only and misses some clones. Where compared with another copy, unresolved V genes explain less than half of these, and the others have no known cause. The DNA was the basis for D and trimming; V, J and clone size are from that table. The sample contains tens of thousands of clones, 94% of them found a single time. 2.5% to 3.5% of the sample is held by the ten biggest clonotypes.

Notes on this clone: Its cognate antigen has yet to be identified. Base-call qualities are not available, and no considerably larger clone is one nucleotide away.

Overall study outcomes, separate from this receptor: In both the original and validation cohorts, the classifier was reported to diagnose cytomegalovirus status with high specificity and sensitivity. Three of the identified cytomegalovirus-associated TCR beta chains were confirmed in vitro to be specific for cytomegalovirus antigens. The validation cohort had no HLA typing available for a later analysis, so co-occurrence within that cohort was assessed over all 120 or so repertoires. The study listed 164 TCR beta chains as associated with cytomegalovirus. While some public TCRs were present in many individuals, most TCR sequences turned up only very rarely across donors. Subsequent analysis determined that TCRs grouped into clusters in the first cohort also showed a tendency toward co-occurrence across the roughly 120 validation repertoires, and approximately 93% of cluster scores exceeded 0. It was suggested by the authors that the approach could potentially be generalized to other disease states and immunological phenotypes.

Separate from the roughly 650-subject first cohort, the validation cohort of roughly 120 subjects was the group to which the donors belonged. The chain links TRBV28 with TRBJ1-2, with 7 middle bases fitting TRBD1. The sequence was collected from a young woman in good health and CMV-seropositive. Sequenced material: PBMCs. CDR3 sequence: CASSFDRVLLYGYTF. The DNA reads TGTGCCAGCAGTTTCGACAGGGTACTCCTTTATGGCTACACCTTC.